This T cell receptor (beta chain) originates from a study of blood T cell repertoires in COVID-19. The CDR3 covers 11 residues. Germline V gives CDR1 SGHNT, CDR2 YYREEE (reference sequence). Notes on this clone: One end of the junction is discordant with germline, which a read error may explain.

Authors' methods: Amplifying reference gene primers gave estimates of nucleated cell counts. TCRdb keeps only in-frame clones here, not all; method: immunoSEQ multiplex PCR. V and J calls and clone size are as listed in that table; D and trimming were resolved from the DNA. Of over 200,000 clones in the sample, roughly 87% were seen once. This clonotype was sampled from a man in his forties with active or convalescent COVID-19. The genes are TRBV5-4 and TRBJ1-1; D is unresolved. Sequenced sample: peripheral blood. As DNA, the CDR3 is TGTGCCAGCAGCCCAAAGCGGGGAACGGACTTT. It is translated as CASSPKRGTDF.